The 23 T cell receptor beta chains presented below share a single source sample, sequenced in a study of radiation and T cells in renal cell carcinoma. This sample's time point: baseline pretreatment blood. As to treatment: 15 Gy SBRT to primary tumor, nephrectomy 4 weeks later. Clones were sequenced by immunoSEQ multiplex PCR, and TCRdb holds only the in-frame ones, with some missing. The data contain about 150,000 clones, 88% of them singletons. This specimen consisted of blood, obtained from a patient whose treatment included radiotherapy and nephrectomy. The receptors shown here come from a woman between 65 and 79 years old with renal cell carcinoma.

This rearrangement joins TRBV6-5 to TRBJ1-6; 7 nucleotides align to TRBD1. Germline loops: CDR1 MNHEY, CDR2 SVGAGI. V shed 2 bases, J shed 8 bases, and the junction held 6 bases outside the gene matches. This CDR3 contains 15 residues. CDR3 bases: TGTGCCAGCAGTTACGAGGGGGCTAAAGATTCACCCCTCCACTTT. The encoded protein is CASSYEGAKDSPLHF.

The gene calls are TRBV30 and TRBJ2-1; possible D gene TRBD1, 5 bases. Germline CDR1 GTSNPN, CDR2 SVGIG (reference sequence). The V end was cut by 0 bases, the J end by 10 bases, with 7 bases between. This CDR3 has 11 amino acids. CDR3: CAWSVKGEQFF. DNA for the CDR3: TGTGCCTGGAGTGTGAAGGGGGAGCAGTTCTTC. The full variable domain, its missing parts supplied by reference TRBV30 and TRBJ2-1, is SQTIHQWPATLVQPVGSPLSLECTVEGTSNPNLYWYRQAAGRGLQLLFYSVGIGQISSEVPQNLSASRPQDRQFILSSKKLLLSDSGFYLCAWSVKGEQFFGPGTRLTVL.

The J gene is TRBJ2-5, the V gene TRBV7-2; the match to TRBD1 covers 10 bases. The V and J ends lost 5 bases and 4 bases, in that order; junction bases with no gene match: 7. Germline CDR1 is SGHTA and CDR2 is FQGNSA. This CDR3 contains 15 residues. The CDR3 sequence is CASSPDRGRSETQYF. Written as DNA, the CDR3 is TGTGCCAGCAGCCCCGACAGGGGGCGCTCAGAGACCCAGTACTTC.

The chain is built from TRBV28 and TRBJ1-6; a possible D gene is TRBD1 (5 bases). Germline V gene lookup returns CDR1 MDHEN and CDR2 SYDVKM. The CDR3 sequence is 15 residues long. Trimming removed 4 bases at V and 6 bases at J, with 13 bases between. The CDR3 sequence is CASSSPDGANSPLHF. CDR3 nucleotides: TGTGCCAGCAGTTCACCCGACGGGGCTAATTCACCCCTCCACTTT.

This CDR3 is CAETGNVGTGELFF. For the CDR3, the DNA is TGTGCCGAGACAGGGAATGTGGGCACCGGGGAGCTGTTTTTT. This chain joins TRBV5-3 and TRBJ2-2; 7 bases agree with TRBD1. TRBV5-3 is annotated as an ORF whose role is uncertain. The CDR3 is made up of 14 amino acids. J gave up 4 bases and V 10 bases, and 10 bases lay outside the gene matches.

The CDR3 spells CASSITSGYGYTF. For the CDR3, the DNA is TGCGCCAGCAGCATAACTTCGGGCTATGGCTACACCTTC. This chain links TRBV5-1 with TRBJ1-2; no clear D. The CDR3 spans 13 residues. Germline CDR1 is SGHRS and CDR2 is YFSETQ. V lost 4 bases and J 4 bases, leaving 11 bases between the germline ends.

The rearrangement joins TRBV6-5 to TRBJ1-1; D gene ambiguous. The V and J ends lost 6 bases and 4 bases respectively, with 9 bases between them. CDR1 is MNHEY, CDR2 SVGAGI, per germline. This CDR3 has 12 residues. The CDR3 sequence: CASSDKGTEAFF. DNA for the CDR3: TGTGCCAGCAGCGACAAGGGCACTGAAGCTTTCTTT.

This clone was seen only a few times. This chain links TRBV5-1 with TRBJ2-7, with D perhaps given as TRBD1 or TRBD2 (6 bases each). Germline V gene sequence: CDR1 SGHRS, CDR2 YFSETQ. This CDR3 has 16 amino acids. Trimming removed 2 bases at V and 5 bases at J, with 20 bases between. The chain's CDR3 is CASSLGWGAVRDEQYF. Here the CDR3 DNA reads TGCGCCAGCAGCTTAGGATGGGGGGCGGTGAGAGACGAGCAGTACTTC.

With regard to this clone: One junction end disagrees with the germline gene, perhaps due to a read error. The rearrangement joins TRBV7-3 to TRBJ1-1, with D maybe TRBD1 (5 bases). CDR1 SGHTA and CDR2 FQGTGA come from the germline V gene. CDR3 length equals 14 residues. CDR3 protein: CASRLTPGDTEAFF. The CDR3 DNA reads TGTGCCAGCAGGTTAACCCCGGGGGACACTGAAGCTTTCTTT.

V usage is TRBV2 and J usage is TRBJ1-6; 10 nucleotides agree with TRBD1. The V segment lost 5 bases and the J segment 7 bases; nucleotides outside the gene matches: 11. The V gene's germline CDR1 is SNHLY and CDR2 FYNNEI. CDR3 size: 17 residues. CDR3 coding DNA: TGTGCCAGCAGTTCGGGACAGGGGAACCGGAGGAATTCACCCCTCCACTTT. Translating gives CASSSGQGNRRNSPLHF.

J is TRBJ1-1 and V is TRBV30; 9 nucleotides agree with TRBD1. The CDR3 covers 11 residues. V shed 4 bases and J 11 bases; nucleotides not matched to a gene: 5. Germline CDR1 GTSNPN, CDR2 SVGIG (reference sequence). This CDR3 is CAWTIDRGAFF. In nucleotides, the CDR3 is TGTGCCTGGACCATCGACAGGGGGGCTTTCTTT.

The chain has TRBV13 and TRBJ2-5; possibly TRBD2 for D (6 bases). V lost 3 bases and J lost 1, with 12 bases in between. CDR3 size: 15 residues. Per germline, CDR1 PRHDT and CDR2 FYEKMQ (reference sequence). The DNA for the CDR3 is TGTGCCAGCAGCTTGGGAGGCCGGACCCAAGAGACCCAGTACTTC. This gives the protein CASSLGGRTQETQYF.

The V and J genes are TRBV13 and TRBJ2-5; TRBD2 is a possible D gene (6 bases). The CDR3 runs 19 residues. From germline, CDR1 is PRHDT and CDR2 FYEKMQ (reference sequence). Deletions cut 6 bases from V and 5 bases from J, with 31 bases between. The CDR3 nucleotides read TGTGCCAGCAGTCCCCAGGCGGGGCTAGAGTCGGTGATAAGCGAGACCCAGTACTTC. Translating it yields CASSPQAGLESVISETQYF.

The chain recombines TRBV4-2 with TRBJ2-3; the D is unclear. Germline V gene data show CDR1 as LGHNA and CDR2 as YNFKEQ. Trimming removed 1 base from V and 2 bases from J, with 19 bases in between. CDR3 length: 18 amino acids. The CDR3 is CASSQGSLPSQDTDTQYF. DNA for the CDR3: TGTGCCAGCAGCCAAGGCTCCCTCCCCTCCCAGGACACAGATACGCAGTATTTT.

The J gene is TRBJ1-1, the V gene TRBV29-1; TRBD1 agrees at 7 bases. This CDR3 has 12 residues. From germline, CDR1 is SQVTM and CDR2 ANQGSEA. Trimming at V came to 7 bases and at J to 3 bases, leaving 5 bases not matched to a gene. The CDR3 is CSARTGHTEAFF. As DNA, the CDR3 is TGCAGCGCCCGGACAGGCCACACTGAAGCTTTCTTT.

V and J are TRBV1 and TRBJ2-3; the table's TRBD2 call for D was not verified on the DNA. TRBV1 is described as a pseudogene. This CDR3 is 17 amino acids long. Here the CDR3 reads CTSSQDRCGVSTDTQYF. The CDR3 DNA is TGCACCAGCAGCCAAGATCGGTGCGGGGTGAGCACAGATACGCAGTATTTT.

The chain couples TRBV19 to TRBJ2-3, with a tentative D call TRBD1 (7 bases). Germline CDR1 and CDR2: LNHDA and SQIVND (reference sequence). The V and J ends lost 5 bases and 6 bases respectively, with 18 bases between them. CDR3 length: 15 residues. CDR3 loop: CASSSGGPGSDTQYF. The CDR3 DNA follows: TGTGCCAGTAGTTCAGGGGGGCCCGGGTCTGATACGCAGTATTTT. The full variable domain, completed using reference TRBV19 and TRBJ2-3, is DGGITQSPKYLFRKEGQNVTLSCEQNLNHDAMYWYRQDPGQGLRLIYYSQIVNDFQKGDIAEGYSVSREKKESFPLTVTSAQKNPTAFYLCASSSGGPGSDTQYFGPGTRLTVL.

This chain's CDR3 is CASSIDPAGSYNEQFF. The DNA for the CDR3 is TGTGCCAGTAGTATAGATCCAGCGGGGTCCTACAATGAGCAGTTCTTC. This chain joins TRBV19 and TRBJ2-1; TRBD2 matches 7 bases. CDR3 length equals 16 residues. From germline, CDR1 is LNHDA and CDR2 SQIVND (reference sequence). V lost 0 bases and J lost 1; bases outside the gene matches: 3.

There are a few counts of this clone. The gene calls are TRBV9 and TRBJ1-1, with D uncertain. V was trimmed by 0 bases and J by 5 bases, leaving 14 bases between them. This CDR3 spans 15 amino acids. The germline V gene has CDR1 SGDLS and CDR2 YYNGEE. The CDR3 region is CASSVGPGRGTEAFF. The CDR3 DNA reads as TGTGCCAGCAGCGTAGGCCCGGGTCGAGGGACTGAAGCTTTCTTT.

This rearrangement joins TRBV4-1 to TRBJ1-1; 9 bases fit TRBD1. CDR1 and CDR2 (germline): MGHRA, YSYEKL. There are 18 residues in the CDR3. J was trimmed by 0 bases and V by 4 bases; bases with no gene match: 12. The CDR3 DNA is TGCGCCAGCAGCCCCTCGGACAGGGGCCGACTCATGAACACTGAAGCTTTCTTT. Amino acid sequence: CASSPSDRGRLMNTEAFF.

This clone was observed a single time. This chain joins TRBV18 and TRBJ1-6, with 8 bases identical to TRBD1. Trimming removed 4 bases from V and 8 bases from J; junction bases left unmatched: 4. The CDR3 consists of 14 residues. In germline, CDR1 is KGHSH, CDR2 LQKENI. In nucleotides, the CDR3 is TGTGCCAGCTCACGTGACAGGGGCGATTCACCCCTCCACTTT. Its protein product is CASSRDRGDSPLHF.

Only one count was recorded for this clone. V is TRBV10-3 and J is TRBJ2-7; TRBD1 aligns across 10 bases. The length of the CDR3 is 15 residues. With 7 bases clipped from V and 6 bases from J, the junction kept 12 bases outside the gene matches. Germline V gene sequence: CDR1 ENHRY, CDR2 SYGVKD. Here the CDR3 reads CAIKSPTGGVGEQYF. The CDR3 DNA reads TGTGCCATCAAATCGCCGACAGGGGGCGTAGGCGAGCAGTACTTC.

The V call is TRBV15, the J call TRBJ1-5, with D possibly TRBD1 on 5 matching bases. V was clipped by 1 base and J by 1 base, with 11 bases between them. CDR1 is LNHNV and CDR2 is YYDKDF in the germline V gene (reference sequence). The CDR3 is made up of 16 amino acids. The CDR3 coding sequence is TGTGCCACCAGCAGAGTGGGGGATCGGAGCAATCAGCCCCAGCATTTT. Translation gives CATSRVGDRSNQPQHF. Full variable domain (rest looked up from reference TRBV15 and TRBJ1-5): DAMVIQNPRYQVTQFGKPVTLSCSQTLNHNVMYWYQQKSSQAPKLLFHYYDKDFNNEADTPDNFQSRRPNTSFCFLDIRSPGLGDTAMYLCATSRVGDRSNQPQHFGDGTRLSIL.